The 27 T cell receptor beta chains given below trace back to one sample, sequenced in a study of regulatory T cells in long-lasting Graves disease (TCRdb year 2021). The library was made by multiplex PCR. This sample was sequenced with an Illumina HiSeq 4000. iRepertoire HTBI primers and Arm-PCR amplification of CDR3 regions were used to construct TCR beta libraries. TCRdb reran the public reads through fastp at Q25 and MiXCR, keeping productive beta chains. CDR3 protein sequences are deduplicated, and each keeps its most common genes and DNA. This sample comprises around 500,000 distinct CDR3 sequences, 15% to 20% of them detected only once. Around 25% of the sample is taken by the ten largest. The time point tag for this specimen amounts to: newly diagnosed GD, antithyroid drugs for less than 3 months. RNA was extracted from PBMCs in TRIzol for both TCR sequencing and RNA sequencing. This sample was shared with a second study, whose subject was T cells in Graves' hyperthyroidism and ophthalmopathy.

The sample was peripheral blood mononuclear cells (PBMCs), taken at new diagnosis, from a patient treated with antithyroid drugs. The receptors shown here come from a woman aged 35 to 60 with Graves disease. Donor details come from another sample of the same person, matched by shared clones.

The CDR3 sequence: CASSLISGPGKAFF. The CDR3, as DNA: TGTGCCAGCAGCCTAATCTCCGGGCCAGGGAAAGCTTTCTTT. The rearrangement joins TRBV5-5 to TRBJ1-1; D perhaps matches TRBD1 (5 bases). Trimming shortened V by 4 bases and J by 9 bases, and 19 bases separated the two germline ends. Germline loops: CDR1 SGHKS, CDR2 YYEKEE (reference sequence). This CDR3 has 14 residues.

The chain combines TRBV11-2 with TRBJ2-7; TRBD1 matches at 12 bases. The CDR3 has 14 amino acids. V trimming: 5 bases; J trimming: 5 bases; junction bases outside the gene matches: 4. Germline V CDR1 and CDR2: SGHAT, FQNNGV. CDR3: CASSPGTGGNEQYF. The CDR3 DNA reads as TGTGCCAGCAGCCCGGGGACAGGGGGCAACGAGCAGTACTTC.

This chain connects TRBV6-1 to TRBJ2-7, with D possibly matching TRBD2 (6 bases). Germline loops: CDR1 MNHNS, CDR2 SASEGT. The length of the CDR3 is 14 residues. V was shortened by 5 bases and J by 4 bases, with 15 bases between the two germline ends. The CDR3 DNA is TGTGCCAGCAGTCTCCTCGGGACTCCGTACGAGCAGTACTTC. Translating it yields CASSLLGTPYEQYF.

This clonotype was detected many times. The chain uses TRBV7-8 and TRBJ2-7; D possibly corresponds to TRBD1 (5 bases). Germline V lookup: CDR1 SGHVS, CDR2 FQNEAQ. The CDR3 totals 14 residues. Trimming left V 1 base short and J 4 bases short, with 11 bases between. In DNA, the CDR3 is TGTGCCAGCAGCTTAGGAGTAGGGGTGTACGAGCAGTACTTC. The encoded protein is CASSLGVGVYEQYF.

Turning to this clonotype: This clone may be a read error of a much larger clone one base away. V and J are TRBV11-2 and TRBJ1-1; no reliable D call. The germline V gene encodes CDR1 SGHAT and CDR2 FQNNGV. CDR3 length: 12 amino acids. The V end lost 7 bases, the J end lost 3 bases, and 9 bases lay between the germline ends. Here the CDR3 DNA reads TGTGCCAGCACCAAAGTTCACACTGAAGCTTTCTTT. The encoded protein is CASTKVHTEAFF.

This clonotype turned up a few times. The chain employs TRBV7-9 and TRBJ2-1, with 9 bases aligning to TRBD2. CDR3 length: 20 amino acids. Per the germline V gene, CDR1 is SEHNR and CDR2 is FQNEAQ (reference sequence). V lost 4 bases to trimming and J lost 4 bases; unmatched junction nucleotides: 20. The CDR3: CASSSQWGLAGPLLYNEQFF. CDR3 DNA sequence: TGTGCCAGCAGCTCCCAGTGGGGTCTAGCGGGACCCTTGCTTTACAATGAGCAGTTCTTC. The full variable domain, completed using reference TRBV7-9 and TRBJ2-1, is DTGVSQNPRHKITKRGQNVTFRCDPISEHNRLYWYRQTLGQGPEFLTYFQNEAQLEKSRLLSDRFSAERPKGSFSTLEIQRTEQGDSAMYLCASSSQWGLAGPLLYNEQFFGPGTRLTVL.

The rearrangement links TRBV15 to TRBJ1-3; tentatively, D is TRBD1 (6 bases). Germline V lookup: CDR1 LNHNV, CDR2 YYDKDF (reference sequence). The CDR3 consists of 13 residues. V lost 9 bases to trimming and J lost 0 bases, with 9 bases between them. The CDR3 here is CATQGNSGNTIYF. CDR3 bases: TGTGCCACACAGGGTAACTCTGGAAACACCATATATTTT.

The chain has TRBV3-1 and TRBJ2-7, with no clear D. Trimming left V 1 base short and J 0 bases short, with 13 bases between. The germline V gene encodes CDR1 LGHDT and CDR2 YNNKEL (reference sequence). The CDR3 is 16 amino acids. The chain's CDR3 is CASSQGYLLSSYEQYF. The DNA for the CDR3 is TGTGCCAGCAGCCAAGGCTACCTACTGAGCTCCTACGAGCAGTACTTC.

There are a few counts of this clonotype. The chain recombines TRBV5-1 with TRBJ1-1; no reliable D call. CDR3 length: 12 amino acids. V lost 0 bases, J lost 9 bases, and 9 bases lay in between. Germline V lookup: CDR1 SGHRS, CDR2 YFSETQ. CDR3 loop: CASSLGEGQAFF. The CDR3 DNA reads as TGCGCCAGCAGCTTGGGTGAAGGCCAAGCTTTCTTT.

The V gene is TRBV9, the J gene TRBJ2-4; D uncertain. V was trimmed by 4 bases and J by 9 bases, leaving 17 bases between them. In germline, CDR1 is SGDLS, CDR2 YYNGEE. There are 14 residues in the CDR3. The CDR3 sequence is CASSPSFRDSIQYF. DNA for the CDR3: TGTGCCAGCAGCCCTTCATTCAGAGATTCCATTCAGTACTTC.

This clonotype was seen more than once but under ten times. Given the absence of the conserved phenylalanine or tryptophan at the CDR3 end, a read error is likely. The gene calls are TRBV11-2 and TRBJ1-2; 7 positions agree with TRBD1. Germline assignment: CDR1 SGHAT and CDR2 FQNNGV. V shed 4 bases, J shed 4 bases, and the junction held 18 bases outside the gene matches. CDR3 length: 18 residues. As DNA, the CDR3 is TGTGCCAGCAGCTCACCTAGGGGGCCCGACAGAAAACTCTATGGCTACACCTCC. Its protein product is CASSSPRGPDRKLYGYTS.

The chain recombines TRBV5-1 with TRBJ2-2; D not resolved. Germline loops: CDR1 SGHRS, CDR2 YFSETQ. This CDR3 is 12 amino acids long. The germline V and J ends were trimmed by 7 bases and 6 bases, with 10 bases remaining between them. DNA for the CDR3: TGCGCCAGCGGAATGGCGGCCGGGGAGCTGTTTTTT. It specifies CASGMAAGELFF.

This clonotype was detected many times. The chain recombines TRBV3-1 with TRBJ1-2, with 8 bases identical to TRBD1. Germline V lookup: CDR1 LGHDT, CDR2 YNNKEL (reference sequence). The CDR3 consists of 13 residues. The CDR3 spells CATADRGEYGYTF. In DNA form, the CDR3 reads TGTGCTACCGCTGACAGGGGAGAATATGGCTACACCTTC. The complete variable domain, with remaining parts taken from reference TRBV3-1 and TRBJ1-2, reads DTAVSQTPKYLVTQMGNDKSIKCEQNLGHDTMYWYKQDSKKFLKIMFSYNNKELIINETVPNRFSPKSPDKAHLNLHINSLELGDSAVYFCATADRGEYGYTFGSGTRLTVV.

The genes are TRBV5-1 and TRBJ2-1, with D possibly being TRBD1 or TRBD2 (5 bases each). The V and J ends lost 8 bases and 4 bases respectively, with 13 bases between them. Germline values: CDR1 SGHRS, CDR2 YFSETQ. CDR3 length: 13 residues. The CDR3 sequence is CASSRDGYNEQFF. The CDR3 nucleotides read TGCGCCAGTTCCCGGGACGGATACAATGAGCAGTTCTTC. Complete variable domain (other parts from reference TRBV5-1 and TRBJ2-1): KAGVTQTPRYLIKTRGQQVTLSCSPISGHRSVSWYQQTPGQGLQFLFEYFSETQRNKGNFPGRFSGRQFSNSRSEMNVSTLELGDSALYLCASSRDGYNEQFFGPGTRLTVL.

This clonotype was picked up many times. The CDR3 region has the DNA TGTGCCAGCAGCGCTCTCGGGGGGGGGATGAACACTGAAGCTTTCTTT. Its protein product is CASSALGGGMNTEAFF. The chain recombines TRBV9 with TRBJ1-1, with D tentatively TRBD1 (5 bases). Germline CDR1 SGDLS, CDR2 YYNGEE. V gave up 3 bases and J gave up 0 bases, with 15 bases separating them. The CDR3 has 16 amino acids.

The chain carries TRBV19 and TRBJ1-6; no clear D gene. V was shortened by 5 bases and J by 3 bases, with 20 bases between the two germline ends. This CDR3 region has 18 residues. Germline CDR1 is LNHDA and CDR2 is SQIVND (reference sequence). The CDR3 sequence: CASSLTSVGPNYNSPLHF. CDR3 DNA: TGTGCCAGTAGTCTGACCTCTGTTGGGCCGAACTATAATTCACCCCTCCACTTT.

The V gene is TRBV7-9, the J gene TRBJ1-4; a weak D match, TRBD1 (5 bases). Trimming took off 8 bases at V and 0 bases at J, with 10 bases between the two ends. Germline V lookup: CDR1 SEHNR, CDR2 FQNEAQ (reference sequence). CDR3 length: 14 amino acids. The CDR3 sequence is CASGGGATNEKLFF. CDR3 DNA sequence: TGTGCCAGCGGGGGGGGTGCAACTAATGAAAAACTGTTTTTT.

This clonotype was seen repeatedly, ten times or more. The rearrangement uses TRBV7-9 and TRBJ2-3; 10 nucleotides agree with TRBD2. Germline lookup yields CDR1 SEHNR and CDR2 FQNEAQ (reference sequence). There are 17 residues in the CDR3. V lost 5 bases and J lost 6; bases outside the gene matches: 14. Here the CDR3 DNA reads TGTGCCAGCAGCACACGTACCTCTAGCGGGGGAGGGGATACGCAGTATTTT. Protein: CASSTRTSSGGGDTQYF.

This clonotype showed up just a few times. J is TRBJ2-7 and V is TRBV19, with D possibly being TRBD1 (6 bases). V was trimmed by 3 bases and J by 7 bases, leaving 16 bases between them. The CDR3 spans 14 residues. CDR1 is LNHDA and CDR2 is SQIVND in the germline V gene (reference sequence). The CDR3 protein is CASSIGNGGREQYF. The CDR3 DNA is TGTGCCAGTAGTATCGGAAATGGGGGCCGGGAGCAGTACTTC.

This clonotype was seen only a few times. This rearrangement joins TRBV12-5 to TRBJ1-6; unclear D gene. V lost 0 bases, J lost 7 bases, and 13 bases lay in between. The CDR3 is 16 residues long. Germline assignment: CDR1 LGHNT and CDR2 FRNRAP. The CDR3 nucleotides are TGTGCTAGTGGTTTGGTAGGAGGAGGGATCAATTCACCCCTCCACTTT. Its translation: CASGLVGGGINSPLHF.

Ten or more counts support this clonotype. The chain uses TRBV2 and TRBJ2-2; 9 bases align to TRBD2. This CDR3 comprises 16 residues. From germline, CDR1 is SNHLY and CDR2 FYNNEI. Trimming removed 3 bases from V and 7 bases from J; junction bases left unmatched: 9. CDR3 sequence: CASSEVAGVLGGELFF. As DNA, the CDR3 is TGTGCCAGCAGTGAGGTAGCGGGGGTTCTGGGCGGGGAGCTGTTTTTT.

The table lists this clonotype with a few counts. The chain couples TRBV2 to TRBJ1-3; D is uncertain. Germline assignment: CDR1 SNHLY and CDR2 FYNNEI. Between the trimmed V and J ends, which lost 6 bases and 0 bases, there was a span of 9 bases. There are 14 residues in the CDR3. This CDR3 is CASRALGSGNTIYF. CDR3 nucleotide sequence: TGTGCCAGCAGAGCACTGGGCTCTGGAAACACCATATATTTT.

This clonotype was observed many times. The chain employs TRBV5-1 and TRBJ2-1, with 8 bases lining up with TRBD1. V lost 4 bases to trimming and J lost 6 bases; unmatched junction nucleotides: 6. Germline CDR1 is SGHRS and CDR2 is YFSETQ. This CDR3 contains 14 residues. The DNA of the CDR3 is TGCGCCAGCAGCCGGCGACAGGGGAGCAATGAGCAGTTCTTC. This gives the protein CASSRRQGSNEQFF.

This clonotype appeared a few times. Given a much more abundant clone one base away, this may be a read error. V usage is TRBV7-2 and J usage is TRBJ2-7, with D tentatively TRBD1 (6 bases). Per germline, CDR1 SGHTA and CDR2 FQGNSA. This CDR3 is built from 13 residues. The CDR3 nucleotides are TGTGCCAGCACCCCACAGGGCACCTACGAGCAGTGCTTC. Its protein is CASTPQGTYEQCF. Using reference TRBV7-2 and TRBJ2-7 for the parts outside the CDR3, the full variable domain is GAGVSQSPSNKVTEKGKDVELRCDPISGHTALYWYRQSLGQGLEFLIYFQGNSAPDKSGLPSDRFSAERTGGSVSTLTIQRTQQEDSAVYLCASTPQGTYEQCFGPGTRLTVT.

This clonotype was picked up many times. The chain links TRBV2 to TRBJ1-1; D gene uncertain. V was clipped by 0 bases and J by 5 bases, with 10 bases between them. The CDR3 sequence is 14 residues long. CDR1 and CDR2 from the germline V gene are SNHLY and FYNNEI. In nucleotides, the CDR3 is TGTGCCAGCAGTGAAGCAGGGTGGCGGACTGAAGCTTTCTTT. Its protein is CASSEAGWRTEAFF.

Notes on this clonotype: An end of the junction does not agree with germline; a read error may underlie this. The J gene is TRBJ2-2, the V gene TRBV13; TRBD1 is a possible D gene (6 bases). The CDR3 extends over 16 amino acids. Germline assignment: CDR1 PRHDT and CDR2 FYEKMQ (reference sequence). CDR3 sequence: CASSLPGQSNTGELLF. The DNA for the CDR3 is TGTGCCAGCAGCCTCCCCGGACAGTCGAACACCGGGGAGCTGCTTTTT.

Many counts were recorded for this clonotype. This sequence joins TRBV3-1 and TRBJ1-5; 7 nucleotides agree with TRBD1. Germline V CDR1 and CDR2: LGHDT, YNNKEL (reference sequence). The V gene end was trimmed by 4 bases and the J gene end by 7 bases; junction bases not matched to a gene: 7. The CDR3 runs 14 residues. CDR3 region: CASSLQGNGQPQHF. The CDR3, as DNA: TGTGCCAGCAGCCTACAGGGGAATGGGCAGCCCCAGCATTTT.